Sequencing of this T cell receptor (beta chain) was carried out in a study of cytomegalovirus exposure and HLA in healthy donors. As regards this clone: No antigen is known for it.

Researchers ran the PCR with 60 Vbeta and 13 Jbeta primers. TCRdb's copy holds only in-frame clones and misses some; the assay was immunoSEQ multiplex PCR. The table shows over 200,000 clones, with more than 60% occurring only once. Study-level points and caveats: In vitro checks showed that a few CMV-associated chains really do target CMV antigens. Later analysis indicated greater clonal expansion among HLA-associated TCR beta chains than among equally common other chains. The study labeled 180 or so TCR beta chains cytomegalovirus-associated.

The sequencing input was PBMCs. This receptor was obtained from a woman aged 60 to 75 in good health and CMV-seropositive.

The CDR3 coding sequence is TGTGCCAGCAGCCTCGGGGGGCTAGCCTACGAGCAGTACTTC. This translates into CASSLGGLAYEQYF. V gene TRBV7-8 combines with J gene TRBJ2-7; D might be TRBD2 (7 bases). V was trimmed by 5 bases and J by 2 bases, leaving 13 bases between them. Germline-derived CDR1 and CDR2 are SGHVS and FQNEAQ. The CDR3 length is 14 residues.